This T cell receptor beta chain was obtained from a study of shared T cell receptors in the human thymus. Trimming at V came to 2 bases and at J to 3 bases, leaving 10 bases not matched to a gene. CDR3 length equals 17 residues. Germline CDR1 and CDR2: SGHTA and FQGNSA. Measured with immunoSEQ multiplex PCR; TCRdb has only the in-frame clones, and not every one. Here the sample spans some 700,000 clones, around 89% being singletons. The sample was also reused in another study, on human thymus T cells. That study adds: Surgeons resected thymus tissue during corrective heart surgery. Use of V and J genes seemed skewed within the thymic and blood repertoires.

This clonotype was sampled from a boy younger than two with a congenital heart defect. Sequenced material: thymocytes. This chain connects TRBV7-2 to TRBJ2-3, with 8 bases matching TRBD2. CDR3 nucleotide sequence: TGTGCCAGCAGCTTACGTCTGGCGGGAGGCAGGACAGATACGCAGTATTTT. This encodes CASSLRLAGGRTDTQYF. The variable domain in full, with the rest retrieved from reference TRBV7-2 and TRBJ2-3, is GAGVSQSPSNKVTEKGKDVELRCDPISGHTALYWYRQSLGQGLEFLIYFQGNSAPDKSGLPSDRFSAERTGGSVSTLTIQRTQQEDSAVYLCASSLRLAGGRTDTQYFGPGTRLTVL.